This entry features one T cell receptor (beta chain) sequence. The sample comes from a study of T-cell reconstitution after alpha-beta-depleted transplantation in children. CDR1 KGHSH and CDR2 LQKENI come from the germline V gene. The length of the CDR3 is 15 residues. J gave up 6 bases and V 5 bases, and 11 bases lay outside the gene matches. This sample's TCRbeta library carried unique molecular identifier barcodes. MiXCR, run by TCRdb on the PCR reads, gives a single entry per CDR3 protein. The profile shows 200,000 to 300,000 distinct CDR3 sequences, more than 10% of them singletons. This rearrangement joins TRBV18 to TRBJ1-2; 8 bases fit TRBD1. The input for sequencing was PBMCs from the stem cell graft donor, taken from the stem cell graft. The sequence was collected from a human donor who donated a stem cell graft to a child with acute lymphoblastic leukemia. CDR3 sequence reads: CASSSDRVQGHGYTF. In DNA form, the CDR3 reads TGTGCCAGCTCATCGGACAGGGTCCAAGGCCATGGCTACACCTTC.